A single sample is the source of the 32 T cell receptor beta chains below, sequenced in a study of OX40 agonist ivuxolimab in advanced cancers. Clones were read by immunoSEQ multiplex PCR, and TCRdb kept only the in-frame ones, dropping some. The table shows 80,000 to 95,000 clones, with around 84% occurring only once. The sequencing here drew on CD4+ or CD8+ T cells sorted from blood, taken in a trial of the OX40 agonist ivuxolimab. These receptors were collected from an adult with an advanced solid tumor such as melanoma, head and neck, liver or kidney cancer.

V and J are TRBV27 and TRBJ1-3; D is possibly TRBD1 (5 bases). CDR1 and CDR2 (germline): MNHEY, SMNVEV (reference sequence). V was pared by 6 bases and J by 0 bases, with 12 bases between. The CDR3 is made up of 15 amino acids. The CDR3 coding sequence is TGTGCCAGCAGCCGCCGGGGGGACTCTGGAAACACCATATATTTT. It encodes CASSRRGDSGNTIYF.

CDR3 protein: CASSVGPAADSYEQYF. The CDR3 DNA follows: TGTGCCAGCAGCGTAGGACCGGCTGCCGACTCCTACGAGCAGTACTTC. The chain has TRBV9 and TRBJ2-7; D not certain. The CDR3 sequence is 16 residues long. CDR1 SGDLS and CDR2 YYNGEE come from the germline V gene. V was cut by 0 bases and J by 0 bases, with 13 bases left in between.

The genes are TRBV21-1 and TRBJ1-3. TRBV21-1 is a pseudogene segment. This CDR3 is built from 18 residues. CDR3 residues: CASSKTKRPASSGNTIYF. CDR3 bases: TGTGCCAGCAGCAAAACGAAGCGTCCGGCGAGCTCTGGAAACACCATATATTTT.

This clone was seen only a few times. The V call is TRBV28, the J call TRBJ2-3; D might be TRBD1 (5 bases). The ends were cut back, 6 bases at V and 2 bases at J, with 18 bases in the middle. The CDR3 covers 16 residues. The V gene's germline CDR1 is MDHEN and CDR2 SYDVKM. The chain's CDR3 is CASRLRQLDLTDTQYF. CDR3 nucleotide sequence: TGTGCCAGCAGACTCCGACAGTTGGACCTCACAGATACGCAGTATTTT.

The table lists this clone with a count of one. This chain links TRBV5-1 with TRBJ2-5; D gene unclear. Trimming pared 0 bases from V and 5 bases from J, leaving 14 bases between. The CDR3 loop spans 15 amino acids. Germline V gene data show CDR1 as SGHRS and CDR2 as YFSETQ. The CDR3 DNA reads as TGCGCCAGCAGCTTGGTCCCGCGCCCTGTGGAGACCCAGTACTTC. It is translated as CASSLVPRPVETQYF.

This chain connects TRBV28 to TRBJ1-2; 7 nucleotides align to TRBD1. V shed 6 bases and J 3 bases; nucleotides not matched to a gene: 10. Germline CDR1 is MDHEN and CDR2 is SYDVKM. This CDR3 contains 15 residues. Written as DNA, the CDR3 is TGTGCCAGCAGATCTCCGGGACAGCAATACTATGGCTACACCTTC. Translated: CASRSPGQQYYGYTF.

This chain uses TRBV10-3 with TRBJ1-2; D is ambiguous. The V and J ends lost 2 bases and 1 base respectively, with 8 bases between them. The CDR3 contains 14 residues. Germline assignment: CDR1 ENHRY and CDR2 SYGVKD. In DNA, the CDR3 is TGTGCCATCAGTGAGGGTCAGAGTAACTATGGCTACACCTTC. Its translation: CAISEGQSNYGYTF.

The chain couples TRBV7-3 to TRBJ1-3; D unresolved. CDR3 length equals 13 residues. Germline V gene sequence: CDR1 SGHTA, CDR2 FQGTGA. Between the trimmed V and J ends, which lost 4 bases and 2 bases, there was a span of 6 bases. As DNA, the CDR3 is TGTGCCAGCAGCTCAGCCGCTGGAAACACCATATATTTT. Translated: CASSSAAGNTIYF.

The chain uses TRBV21-1 and TRBJ1-5; the D segment call TRBD1 is taken from the table without a DNA check. TRBV21-1 is a known pseudogene. The CDR3 is 18 residues long. CDR3 in DNA: TGTGCCAGCAGCAAAGGGTCACGGGACAGGGGGCCGAATCAGCCCCAGCATTTT. Residues: CASSKGSRDRGPNQPQHF.

This clone was seen a single time. The V and J genes are TRBV4-1 and TRBJ2-7; 7 nucleotides line up with TRBD1. CDR3 length equals 15 residues. The V and J ends lost 4 bases and 2 bases, in that order; junction bases with no gene match: 8. CDR1 MGHRA and CDR2 YSYEKL come from the germline V gene. CDR3 residues: CASSLVGTVAYEQYF. In nucleotides, the CDR3 is TGCGCCAGCAGCCTAGTGGGGACAGTAGCCTACGAGCAGTACTTC.

The genes are TRBV2 and TRBJ2-5; D is unresolved. Germline V gene sequence: CDR1 SNHLY, CDR2 FYNNEI. The CDR3 is made up of 13 amino acids. Trimming cost V 6 bases and J 5 bases, with 13 bases left between them. CDR3 sequence: CASRRLLLETQYF. CDR3 bases: TGTGCCAGCAGACGTTTATTGTTGGAGACCCAGTACTTC.

This clone is a singleton in its sample. The gene calls are TRBV19 and TRBJ2-1, with D maybe TRBD1 (6 bases). Germline V gives CDR1 LNHDA, CDR2 SQIVND (reference sequence). Trimming removed 0 bases at V and 2 bases at J, with 8 bases between. CDR3 length equals 15 residues. CDR3 residues: CASSIEDRPYNEQFF. CDR3 DNA: TGTGCCAGTAGTATAGAGGACAGACCCTACAATGAGCAGTTCTTC.

V gene TRBV2 combines with J gene TRBJ2-3; maybe TRBD2 (5 bases). CDR1 is SNHLY, CDR2 FYNNEI, per germline. Trimming shortened V by 5 bases and J by 3 bases, and 15 bases separated the two germline ends. The CDR3 has 15 residues. CDR3 protein: CASSRSSPRTDTQYF. Here the CDR3 DNA reads TGTGCCAGCAGTAGGTCTAGCCCCCGGACAGATACGCAGTATTTT.

This chain connects TRBV18 to TRBJ2-2, with D possibly being TRBD2 (5 bases). The CDR3 is 16 residues long. Germline CDR1 and CDR2: KGHSH and LQKENI. Trimming shortened V by 3 bases and J by 4 bases, and 15 bases separated the two germline ends. Written as DNA, the CDR3 is TGTGCCAGCTCACCTCTTATCCCACGGGGCACCGGGGAGCTGTTTTTT. As protein: CASSPLIPRGTGELFF.

The gene calls are TRBV2 and TRBJ1-2; D is uncertain. CDR1 and CDR2 from the germline V gene are SNHLY and FYNNEI. V gave up 0 bases and J gave up 4 bases, with 12 bases separating them. The CDR3 consists of 15 residues. CDR3 residues: CASSEAWGGLYGYTF. The CDR3 nucleotides are TGTGCCAGCAGTGAAGCTTGGGGAGGCCTCTATGGCTACACCTTC.

This chain connects TRBV7-3 to TRBJ2-2; TRBD2 agrees at 10 bases. The junction had 5 bases not matched to a gene; V was cut back by 0 bases and J by 1 base. The CDR3 is 18 residues long. Germline lookup yields CDR1 SGHTA and CDR2 FQGTGA. The CDR3 coding sequence is TGTGCCAGCAGCTTAACCTCGGCTAGCGGGGGGAACACCGGGGAGCTGTTTTTT. Protein: CASSLTSASGGNTGELFF.

The CDR3 sequence is CASGSGQAGLDTQYF. The DNA for the CDR3 is TGTGCTAGTGGGAGTGGACAGGCAGGACTAGATACGCAGTATTTT. The chain links TRBV12-5 to TRBJ2-3; 7 positions match TRBD1. Germline CDR1 and CDR2: LGHNT and FRNRAP. Germline trimming cut 6 bases from V and 5 bases from J; bases unmatched to any gene: 11. The CDR3 has 15 residues.

The rearrangement links TRBV7-2 to TRBJ2-7; 7 bases agree with TRBD1. The CDR3 has 15 residues. CDR1 and CDR2 (germline): SGHTA, FQGNSA. After removal of 5 bases from V and 2 bases from J, the junction contained 9 bases not matched to a gene. DNA of the CDR3: TGTGCCAGCAGCCATAACCCGACAGGGACCTACGAGCAGTACTTC. This encodes CASSHNPTGTYEQYF.

This clone was counted once. This chain connects TRBV5-6 to TRBJ1-2, with D tentatively TRBD1 (6 bases). The CDR3 runs to 15 residues. The germline gives CDR1 SGHDT, CDR2 YYEEEE. The V end lost 0 bases, the J end lost 6 bases, and 15 bases lay between the germline ends. CDR3 in amino acids: CASSLGTALLDGYTF. CDR3 bases: TGTGCCAGCAGCTTGGGGACAGCGTTGTTGGATGGCTACACCTTC.

The chain carries TRBV28 and TRBJ1-3, with 9 bases aligning to TRBD1. The germline V gene has CDR1 MDHEN and CDR2 SYDVKM. Trimming at V came to 7 bases and at J to 0 bases, leaving 7 bases not matched to a gene. The CDR3 loop spans 16 amino acids. The CDR3 spells CASIRATGGSGNTIYF. The DNA for the CDR3 is TGTGCCAGCATTCGAGCGACAGGGGGCTCTGGAAACACCATATATTTT.

This sequence joins TRBV5-5 and TRBJ1-1, with TRBD1 matching 7 bases. The CDR3 runs 14 residues. Per the germline V gene, CDR1 is SGHKS and CDR2 is YYEKEE (reference sequence). Trimming at V came to 4 bases and at J to 4 bases, leaving 7 bases not matched to a gene. The DNA for the CDR3 is TGTGCCAGCAGCCTGACAGGGTTCGGCACTGAAGCTTTCTTT. It specifies CASSLTGFGTEAFF.

The gene calls are TRBV29-1 and TRBJ2-2, with TRBD2 matching over 12 bases. The germline gives CDR1 SQVTM, CDR2 ANQGSEA. The CDR3 runs 16 residues. J gave up 4 bases and V 7 bases, and 10 bases lay outside the gene matches. CDR3 in amino acids: CSAGGLAGGATGELFF. CDR3 bases: TGCAGCGCTGGAGGTCTAGCGGGGGGGGCCACCGGGGAGCTGTTTTTT.

This clone was counted a few times. The V call is TRBV13, the J call TRBJ2-1, with D hard to call. Trimming stripped 7 bases from V and 7 bases from J, with 11 bases between. Germline values: CDR1 PRHDT, CDR2 FYEKMQ (reference sequence). CDR3 length equals 12 residues. The DNA of the CDR3 is TGTGCCAGCACCGCCTATCAGAATGAGCAGTTCTTC. Its protein product is CASTAYQNEQFF.

This chain links TRBV28 with TRBJ2-7; D is unresolved. CDR1 and CDR2 from the germline V gene are MDHEN and SYDVKM. Trimming pared 10 bases from V and 3 bases from J, leaving 16 bases between. CDR3 size: 13 residues. The CDR3: CATARPPLYEQYF. In DNA form, the CDR3 reads TGTGCCACTGCCCGGCCGCCCCTCTACGAGCAGTACTTC.

The chain recombines TRBV4-3 with TRBJ1-4, with 7 positions matching TRBD1. Per germline, CDR1 LGHNA and CDR2 YSLEER. The trim removed 2 bases at V and 3 bases at J, leaving 3 bases unmatched. The length of the CDR3 is 15 residues. Written as DNA, the CDR3 is TGCGCCAGCAGCCAACTTGGACAGGCTAATGAAAAACTGTTTTTT. Translated: CASSQLGQANEKLFF.

This clone has just one count. V is TRBV28 and J is TRBJ2-7; D gene unclear. V was trimmed by 2 bases and J by 6 bases, leaving 8 bases between them. Germline V gives CDR1 MDHEN, CDR2 SYDVKM. There are 12 residues in the CDR3. The CDR3 here is CASSLVNGEQYF. For the CDR3, the DNA is TGTGCCAGCAGTTTAGTTAACGGCGAGCAGTACTTC.

The J gene is TRBJ2-2, the V gene TRBV5-4; D gene uncertain. This CDR3 has 13 residues. The germline V and J ends were trimmed by 4 bases and 3 bases, with 7 bases remaining between them. Germline V gene sequence: CDR1 SGHNT, CDR2 YYREEE (reference sequence). The CDR3 protein is CASSIRDTGELFF. Here the CDR3 DNA reads TGTGCCAGCAGCATAAGAGACACCGGGGAGCTGTTTTTT.

The chain is built from TRBV15 and TRBJ2-1; D not resolved. With 3 bases removed from V and 7 bases from J, the gap between germline ends came to 19 bases. Per germline, CDR1 LNHNV and CDR2 YYDKDF (reference sequence). CDR3 length: 16 amino acids. CDR3 coding DNA: TGTGCCACCAGCAGTAGCCCGGTAAGTATTGGGAATGAGCAGTTCTTC. As protein: CATSSSPVSIGNEQFF.

This chain uses TRBV10-3 with TRBJ2-7; D may be TRBD1 (5 bases). Per the germline V gene, CDR1 is ENHRY and CDR2 is SYGVKD. The CDR3 consists of 12 residues. Trimming took off 6 bases at V and 5 bases at J, with 11 bases between the two ends. The CDR3, as DNA: TGTGCCATCAGAACAGGCGCCCACGAGCAGTACTTC. Translated: CAIRTGAHEQYF.

This clone was detected only a few times. V and J are TRBV28 and TRBJ1-5; 9 bases map to TRBD1. CDR1 MDHEN and CDR2 SYDVKM come from the germline V gene. The ends lost 1 base at V and 6 bases at J; junction bases unmatched: 10. CDR3 length: 17 residues. CDR3: CASSLFRGQGSPQPQHF. Written as DNA, the CDR3 is TGTGCCAGCAGTTTATTTCGGGGACAGGGTTCCCCTCAGCCCCAGCATTTT.

The chain recombines TRBV7-9 with TRBJ2-5; maybe TRBD1 (6 bases). The CDR3 length is 15 residues. The V gene's germline CDR1 is SEHNR and CDR2 FQNEAQ (reference sequence). V lost 5 bases and J 5 bases, leaving 18 bases between the germline ends. The DNA of the CDR3 is TGTGCCAGCAGCCCGAACGGCCACAGGGTTGAGACCCAGTACTTC. It specifies CASSPNGHRVETQYF.

The gene calls are TRBV28 and TRBJ2-7; 9 nucleotides align to TRBD1. Germline CDR1 reads MDHEN; CDR2 reads SYDVKM. The CDR3 totals 15 residues. Trimming at V came to 5 bases and at J to 1 base, leaving 6 bases not matched to a gene. This CDR3 reads CASSRLGTGSYEQYF. As DNA, the CDR3 is TGTGCCAGCAGTCGTTTGGGGACAGGGTCCTACGAGCAGTACTTC.